This T cell receptor beta chain appears in the sequencing data of a study of monozygotic twins with inflammatory bowel disease (dated by TCRdb to about 2019). For context, the study as a whole: In total, about 30 monozygotic twin pairs made up the full study: 19 Danish pairs, all IBD-discordant, plus nine German pairs, of which four were IBD-concordant and five were IBD-discordant. Within discordant pairs, disease-associated traits were sought mainly by comparing IBD patients with their genetically identical healthy co-twins. Each individual had, on average, about 151 000 unique TCRalpha sequences and 181 000 unique TCRbeta sequences available for analysis. Study-level results and caveats: Because patients were on differing immunosuppressive treatments, the repertoires may have picked up extra background noise and inter-individual variability. Concordant and discordant twins showed no difference in repertoire similarity, possibly because of limited statistical power. The analysis was unable to tell apart different T cell subtypes. Compared with healthy twins, IBD patients had fewer clonotypes in common with other individuals, a difference most pronounced in patients showing signs of disease activity. The results gave no support for a single strong signal or clonotype linked to IBD. A decrease in TCRbeta repertoire diversity, as measured by inverse Simpson index, was observed in IBD patients compared with their healthy co-twins.

From each donor, an approximately 2.3 ml peripheral blood sample was collected into PAXgene tubes and kept at -80 degrees C. Without T cell sorting, total RNA was isolated from whole blood using the PAXgene blood miRNA kit on an automated QIAcube. Peripheral blood from monozygotic twin pairs, either concordant or discordant for inflammatory bowel disease, underwent deep TCRalpha and TCRbeta repertoire profiling that used unique molecular barcoding. Smoking habits were recorded for all twin pairs, and individuals were classified as current, former or never smokers. Libraries were made using 5' RACE. Each TCR library was prepared from about 3.5 ug of total RNA. For each sample, cDNA synthesis with SMARTScribe reverse transcriptase was split into eight separate reactions. Unique molecular identifiers containing a 6-nucleotide sample barcode were introduced through template switching during cDNA synthesis. TCRalpha and TCRbeta cDNA was amplified by two nested PCRs of approximately 17 and 9 cycles, with bead purification after each PCR. Before amplification, cDNA was treated with uracil DNA-glycosylase and purified using the QIAquick PCR purification kit. The second PCR was the step at which Illumina TruSeq-compatible adapters and sample-specific barcodes were added. TapeStation and Qubit were used to check library quality and concentration, and roughly 4.8 ng of each library went into the pool. Pooled libraries were sequenced on an Illumina HiSeq2500 single-index Rapid Run with 2 x 100 bp reads and custom sequencing primers. The paper's data handling went like this. MiGEC version 1.2.6 was used for UMI-based consensus assembly to correct PCR and sequencing errors. MiXCR version 2.1.1 was used for V(D)J alignment, clonotype assembly and CDR3 extraction. Gene usage, clonotype sharing and MAIT/NKT TCR abundance were normalised by analysing the top 1000, 10 000 and 20 000 clonotypes per sample. After downsampling to 27 000 UMIs, diversity was calculated as the inverse Simpson index using the vegan R package. Paired Mann-Whitney U tests were applied to discordant twin pairs, and Benjamini-Hochberg correction was used for multiple testing. TCRdb reprocessed the reads and lists each CDR3 protein sequence as a single entry, with no DNA. The V and J calls shown here were made by TCRdb, not taken from the authors' results. The table held for this sample gives over 350,000 distinct CDR3 sequences. In total, the top ten clones hold just over 2.5% of the sample.

Of note for this clonotype: There is no known antigen for this receptor.

Per the germline V gene (reference sequence), MNHEY is the CDR1 and SMNVEV is the CDR2. Inclusive of the bounding cysteine and phenylalanine, the CDR3 is 13 residues long. No DNA was logged. The sample taken for sequencing was blood. The sequence joins TRBV27 to TRBJ1-2. This TCR derives from a human donor with ulcerative colitis or Crohn's disease, or a healthy co-twin of an affected twin (not recorded which). The encoded CDR3 is CASSYGGMGGYTF.